The text below deals with one T cell receptor (beta chain). CD45RO-negative, CCR7-selected cells formed the naive CD8 fraction, which excluded terminally differentiated effector memory CD45RA+ cells. The data are from a study of shared clonotypes between healthy human individuals. The CDR3 is 15 residues long. V was clipped by 1 base and J by 6 bases, with 13 bases between them. Germline V CDR1 and CDR2: SGDLS, YYNGEE. The table came from immunoSEQ multiplex PCR; TCRdb's copy has only in-frame clones and leaves some out. The table lists about 2,200,000 clones, just over 90% of them singletons. The receptor was derived from a man aged 18 to 29 in good health. Some clones in this sample may be carry-over from other donors' samples. V usage is TRBV9 and J usage is TRBJ1-4; TRBD1 might be the D (6 bases). The sequenced material came from naive CD8+ T cells from PBMCs. The CDR3 spells CASSVSPRGDEKLFF. CDR3 coding DNA: TGTGCCAGCAGCGTATCACCCAGGGGAGATGAAAAACTGTTTTTT.